This TCR beta chain comes out of a study of OX40 agonist ivuxolimab in advanced cancers. The CDR3 length is 11 residues. The V end lost 3 bases, the J end lost 5 bases, and 4 bases lay between the germline ends. The germline V gene encodes CDR1 MDHEN and CDR2 SYDVKM. Profiling relied on immunoSEQ multiplex PCR, and the TCRdb table lists in-frame clones only, not all of them. Of around 85,000 clones listed, 75% to 95% were seen once; the top ten hold under 9.5%. Study results and caveats: The specificity for antigen of the expanded peripheral T cells was not determined. Averaging showed that CD8+ T cells had more expanded clones than CD4+ did.

As regards this clone: What it binds is unknown.

This sequence joins TRBV28 and TRBJ1-1; D gene unclear. The sample here was CD4+ or CD8+ T cells sorted from blood, taken in a trial of the OX40 agonist ivuxolimab. This receptor was obtained from an adult with an advanced solid tumor such as melanoma, head and neck, liver or kidney cancer. CDR3: CASSLGTEAFF. The DNA for the CDR3 is TGTGCCAGCAGTTTGGGTACTGAAGCTTTCTTT.